These T cell receptor beta chains were read from a single sample in a study of cytomegalovirus exposure and HLA in healthy donors. TCRdb keeps only in-frame clones here, not all; method: immunoSEQ multiplex PCR. The data show 160,000 or so clones, approximately 82% seen once. Sequenced: PBMCs. The receptors originated from a male donor in good health and CMV-seronegative. Each CDR3 is given with its conserved first and last residue. The D gene is left open where the match is weak. Size is stated for part of the rows, as once, few or many counts, or as a class when the clone is expanded.

j_gene | abundance | v_gene | d_gene | CDR3aa | CDR3nt
TRBJ2-7 | NA | TRBV14 | NA | CASSQDTEYEQYF | TGTGCCAGCAGCCAAGATACAGAGTACGAGCAGTACTTC
TRBJ1-5 | NA | TRBV6-6 | NA | CASSPSAGGDQPQHF | TGTGCCAGCAGCCCAAGTGCGGGGGGCGATCAGCCCCAGCATTTT
TRBJ1-2 | NA | TRBV4-1 | NA | CASSQDGAGNYGYTF | TGCGCCAGCAGCCAAGACGGTGCGGGCAACTATGGCTACACCTTC
TRBJ2-3 | NA | TRBV7-9 | TRBD2 | CASSSRRPRGATDTQYF | TGTGCCAGCAGCTCCCGCCGGCCGCGGGGGGCCACAGATACGCAGTATTTT
TRBJ1-5 | NA | TRBV23-1 | TRBD1 | CASSRKDRGPQPQHF | TGCGCCAGCAGTCGCAAGGACAGGGGGCCACAGCCCCAGCATTTT
TRBJ2-7 | NA | TRBV27 | NA | CASSYLPGYYEQYF | TGTGCCAGCAGTTACCTTCCGGGGTACTACGAGCAGTACTTC
TRBJ2-7 | NA | TRBV7-2 | TRBD1 | CASSLETGGPYEQYF | TGTGCCAGCAGCCTAGAGACAGGGGGCCCCTACGAGCAGTACTTC
TRBJ2-1 | NA | TRBV28 | NA | CASSPAGAGEDEQFF | TGTGCCAGCAGCCCCGCGGGGGCGGGAGAGGATGAGCAGTTCTTC
TRBJ1-5 | NA | TRBV28 | NA | CAAQGSNQPQHF | TGTGCCGCCCAGGGTAGCAATCAGCCCCAGCATTTT
TRBJ2-5 | NA | TRBV5-1 | TRBD2 | CATGLGGGAETQYF | TGCGCCACTGGTCTCGGCGGGGGGGCGGAGACCCAGTACTTC
TRBJ2-7 | NA | TRBV2 | NA | CASREVLVPSEQYF | TGTGCCAGCAGGGAGGTGCTAGTCCCATCCGAGCAGTACTTC
TRBJ2-1 | NA | TRBV5-6 | NA | CASSLGTGNEQFF | TGTGCCAGCAGCTTGGGGACTGGAAATGAGCAGTTCTTC
TRBJ1-2 | NA | TRBV18 | TRBD1 | CASSPGQGDYGYTF | TGTGCCAGCTCACCGGGACAGGGAGACTATGGCTACACCTTC
TRBJ2-7 | once | TRBV10-3 | NA | CAISESGYEQYF | TGTGCCATCAGTGAGTCCGGCTACGAGCAGTACTTC
TRBJ2-1 | once | TRBV6-1 | TRBD2 | CASSELGLAAYNEQFF | TGTGCCAGCAGTGAACTGGGACTAGCGGCCTACAATGAGCAGTTCTTC
TRBJ1-1 | NA | TRBV5-6 | TRBD1 | CASSSRQGWGTEAFF | TGTGCCAGCAGCTCCCGACAGGGATGGGGCACTGAAGCTTTCTTT
TRBJ2-3 | NA | TRBV12-5 | TRBD1 | CASVGDRAYTDTQYF | TGTGCTAGTGTTGGAGACAGGGCTTACACAGATACGCAGTATTTT
TRBJ1-3 | NA | TRBV15 | TRBD1 | CATSRTTGGSGNTIYF | TGTGCCACCAGCAGAACAACAGGGGGCTCTGGAAACACCATATATTTT
TRBJ2-5 | NA | TRBV9 | TRBD2 | CASSALGLGIETQYF | TGTGCCAGCAGCGCACTTGGACTAGGGATTGAGACCCAGTACTTC
TRBJ1-1 | few | TRBV9 | TRBD1 | CASSPRGTGHGNTEAFF | TGTGCCAGCAGCCCCCGAGGGACAGGCCACGGGAACACTGAAGCTTTCTTT
TRBJ2-5 | few | TRBV9 | NA | CASSAHTYDNYQETQYF | TGTGCCAGCAGCGCCCATACCTACGACAATTACCAAGAGACCCAGTACTTC
TRBJ1-4 | NA | TRBV27 | TRBD1 | CASSPGAGGSEKLFF | TGTGCCAGCAGCCCAGGGGCAGGGGGCAGTGAAAAACTGTTTTTT
TRBJ2-5 | few | TRBV11-3 | TRBD2 | CASSLGASSGQETQYF | TGTGCCAGCAGCTTAGGGGCCTCTAGCGGCCAAGAGACCCAGTACTTC
TRBJ1-5 | once | TRBV5-1 | TRBD1 | CASSQGDADQPQHF | TGCGCCAGCAGCCAGGGGGACGCAGATCAGCCCCAGCATTTT
TRBJ2-5 | NA | TRBV7-8 | TRBD2 | CASSTGGLAGTQETQYF | TGTGCCAGCAGCACAGGGGGACTAGCGGGGACCCAAGAGACCCAGTACTTC
TRBJ1-3 | NA | TRBV6-5 | NA | CASSYSRGIGNTIYF | TGTGCCAGCAGTTACTCAAGGGGGATTGGAAACACCATATATTTT
TRBJ2-1 | NA | TRBV7-6 | NA | CASSFATGWVDEQFF | TGTGCCAGCAGCTTTGCGACAGGATGGGTCGATGAGCAGTTCTTC
TRBJ2-5 | once | TRBV4-1 | TRBD2 | CASSQGGSGRAEETQYF | TGCGCCAGCAGCCAAGGTGGGAGCGGGAGGGCCGAAGAGACCCAGTACTTC
TRBJ2-7 | NA | TRBV16 | NA | CASSQTRYEQYF | TGTGCCAGCAGCCAAACGCGCTACGAGCAGTACTTC
TRBJ1-2 | NA | TRBV6-1 | NA | CASKEQATGGYGYTF | TGTGCCAGCAAAGAACAGGCGACAGGCGGCTATGGCTACACCTTC
TRBJ2-3 | NA | TRBV27 | NA | CASSLSQNTDTQYF | TGTGCCAGCAGTTTATCCCAGAACACAGATACGCAGTATTTT
TRBJ2-1 | NA | TRBV28 | TRBD1 | CASSYYRGDNEQFF | TGTGCCAGCAGCTATTACAGGGGGGACAATGAGCAGTTCTTC
TRBJ1-2 | NA | TRBV6-5 | TRBD1 | CASSYDRAPYGYTF | TGTGCCAGCAGTTACGACAGGGCCCCGTATGGCTACACCTTC
TRBJ2-7 | NA | TRBV4-1 | TRBD1 | CASSPATGTGKYEQYF | TGCGCCAGCAGCCCAGCAACCGGGACAGGAAAATACGAGCAGTACTTC
TRBJ1-1 | NA | TRBV9 | NA | CASSRGGENTEAFF | TGTGCCAGCAGCCGGGGGGGGGAGAACACTGAAGCTTTCTTT
TRBJ1-1 | NA | TRBV7-9 | NA | CASSFVLNTEAFF | TGTGCCAGCAGCTTTGTCCTAAACACTGAAGCTTTCTTT
TRBJ1-1 | NA | TRBV29-1 | NA | CSAGRGRTEAFF | TGCAGCGCTGGGAGGGGAAGGACTGAAGCTTTCTTT
TRBJ2-1 | NA | TRBV11-2 | TRBD2 | CASRSLQGGSYNEQFF | TGTGCCAGCAGGTCCCTCCAGGGAGGGTCCTACAATGAGCAGTTCTTC
TRBJ1-4 | NA | TRBV4-3 | NA | CASSLGPREEKLFF | TGCGCCAGCAGCCTCGGGCCCCGGGAAGAAAAACTGTTTTTT
TRBJ1-1 | few | TRBV5-5 | NA | CASSLAGMNTEAFF | TGTGCCAGCAGCTTGGCCGGTATGAACACTGAAGCTTTCTTT
TRBJ1-2 | NA | TRBV9 | NA | CASSVGGGGYYGYTF | TGTGCCAGCAGCGTAGGAGGTGGGGGCTACTATGGCTACACCTTC
TRBJ2-5 | NA | TRBV5-8 | NA | CASSSPGVTQETQYF | TGTGCCAGCAGCTCCCCAGGGGTCACCCAAGAGACCCAGTACTTC
TRBJ2-2 | NA | TRBV4-1 | NA | CASSQTTGVTGELFF | TGCGCCAGCAGCCAGACGACGGGAGTCACCGGGGAGCTGTTTTTT
TRBJ2-3 | few | TRBV6-6 | NA | CASEQVDTQYF | TGTGCCAGCGAGCAGGTTGATACGCAGTATTTT
TRBJ1-1 | NA | TRBV7-9 | TRBD1 | CASSGTTGFTEAFF | TGTGCCAGCAGCGGAACGACAGGGTTCACTGAAGCTTTCTTT
TRBJ2-3 | NA | TRBV30 | NA | CAWRDGGITDTQYF | TGTGCCTGGAGAGATGGCGGGATCACAGATACGCAGTATTTT
TRBJ2-5 | NA | TRBV5-5 | NA | CASSLARETQYF | TGTGCCAGCAGCTTGGCCCGAGAGACCCAGTACTTC
TRBJ1-4 | NA | TRBV27 | TRBD1 | CASSRQGKEKLFF | TGTGCCAGCAGTAGACAGGGGAAGGAAAAACTGTTTTTT
TRBJ2-3 | few | TRBV6-5 | TRBD2 | CASSDRGGTDTQYF | TGTGCCAGCAGTGACCGGGGGGGCACAGATACGCAGTATTTT
TRBJ2-7 | NA | TRBV5-1 | TRBD2 | CASSPTGLADEQYF | TGCGCCAGCAGCCCAACCGGACTAGCCGACGAGCAGTACTTC
TRBJ2-7 | NA | TRBV7-3 | NA | CASSQTPEDYEQYF | TGTGCCAGCAGCCAAACGCCGGAGGACTACGAGCAGTACTTC
TRBJ1-6 | few | TRBV2 | NA | CASRGWGPQSLHF | TGTGCCAGCAGGGGATGGGGCCCACAAAGCCTCCACTTT
TRBJ2-5 | NA | TRBV6-5 | TRBD1 | CASSTSGTGAETQYF | TGTGCCAGCAGTACCTCCGGGACAGGGGCCGAGACCCAGTACTTC
TRBJ2-2 | NA | TRBV5-1 | TRBD1 | CASSDRESTGELFF | TGCGCCAGCAGTGACAGGGAAAGCACCGGGGAGCTGTTTTTT